Described below is a single T cell receptor (beta chain) sequence and its context. Its antigen is currently unknown. The data were taken from a study of response to subunit inactivated influenza vaccine. The junction had 9 bases not matched to a gene; V was cut back by 8 bases and J by 7 bases. This CDR3 comprises 15 residues. The germline V gene has CDR1 LGHDT and CDR2 YNNKEL (reference sequence). TCRdb reprocessed the RT-PCR reads via MiXCR and lists one record per CDR3 protein. The sample lists roughly 700,000 distinct CDR3 sequences, 14% occurring once. General study results and limits: Seasonal influenza vaccination, on each occasion, was suggested by the authors to recruit few new T cells.

The chain combines TRBV3-1 with TRBJ1-6; 9 positions agree with TRBD1. The sequence was collected from a man aged 45-60 years who received an inactivated influenza vaccine. The material was PBMCs from blood, obtained around 14 days before vaccination. DNA of the CDR3: TGTGCCAGCGGTTATGGGACAGGGAAGAATTCACCCCTCCACTTT. Its protein is CASGYGTGKNSPLHF.